These 13 T cell receptor beta chains share one sample of origin, sequenced in a study of graft-versus-host responses after intestinal transplantation. No cognate antigen is known for these TCRs. Clones were sequenced by immunoSEQ multiplex PCR, and TCRdb holds only the in-frame ones, with some missing. The sample records under 95,000 clones, roughly nine tenths being singletons. Specimen: unstimulated CD4+ T cells sorted from spleen or lymph node cells, collected before transplant. The receptors come from a human donor who was the organ donor for an intestinal transplant.

V gene TRBV7-2 combines with J gene TRBJ1-5; maybe TRBD1 (6 bases). Trimming removed 5 bases from V and 6 bases from J, with 14 bases in between. The CDR3 loop spans 14 amino acids. CDR1 is SGHTA and CDR2 is FQGNSA in the germline V gene. CDR3 sequence reads: CASSVQGRGQPQHF. Written as DNA, the CDR3 is TGTGCCAGCAGCGTACAGGGTAGGGGTCAGCCCCAGCATTTT.

The V call is TRBV27, the J call TRBJ1-2; a possible D gene is TRBD1 (6 bases). Germline CDR1 and CDR2: MNHEY and SMNVEV (reference sequence). The ends were cut back, 8 bases at V and 2 bases at J, with 15 bases in the middle. The length of the CDR3 is 14 residues. The CDR3 DNA reads TGTGCCAGCGGACCCATAACAGGGAACTATGGCTACACCTTC. This gives the protein CASGPITGNYGYTF.

This rearrangement joins TRBV27 to TRBJ1-1, with D possibly matching TRBD1 (6 bases). This CDR3 contains 12 residues. Germline V lookup: CDR1 MNHEY, CDR2 SMNVEV (reference sequence). Trimming left V 7 bases short and J 4 bases short, with 10 bases between. The CDR3 DNA reads TGTGCCAGCATGGGGGCGACCACTGAAGCTTTCTTT. It encodes CASMGATTEAFF.

The chain couples TRBV19 to TRBJ1-2; TRBD1 might be the D (5 bases). Trimming took off 7 bases at V and 8 bases at J, with 20 bases between the two ends. CDR1 is LNHDA and CDR2 is SQIVND in the germline V gene (reference sequence). The CDR3 loop spans 14 amino acids. The CDR3, as DNA: TGTGCCAGTAAGGAGCAGGGTCCTCCTAAGGGCTACACCTTC. This sequence encodes CASKEQGPPKGYTF.

This chain connects TRBV7-2 to TRBJ2-5; TRBD2 matches at 8 bases. J was trimmed by 2 bases and V by 1 base; bases with no gene match: 3. CDR1 SGHTA and CDR2 FQGNSA come from the germline V gene. CDR3 length: 15 residues. CDR3 residues: CASSLGGTRQETQYF. The CDR3 region has the DNA TGTGCCAGCAGCTTAGGTGGGACTAGGCAAGAGACCCAGTACTTC.

This chain connects TRBV6-1 to TRBJ2-3; TRBD1 aligns across 8 bases. The germline CDR1 and CDR2 sequences are MNHNS and SASEGT. This CDR3 has 14 amino acids. Losses at the gene ends were 4 bases for V and 5 bases for J; bases not matched to a gene: 5. The CDR3 sequence: CASSGTGSRDTQYF. The DNA of the CDR3 is TGTGCCAGCAGTGGGACAGGGTCGAGAGATACGCAGTATTTT.

This chain connects TRBV28 to TRBJ1-1; possible D gene TRBD1, 6 bases. Germline assignment: CDR1 MDHEN and CDR2 SYDVKM. CDR3 length: 14 amino acids. Trimming cost V 2 bases and J 4 bases, with 11 bases left between them. CDR3 sequence (DNA): TGTGCCAGCAGTTTACCGACAGGCCCCACTGAAGCTTTCTTT. Translating it yields CASSLPTGPTEAFF.

V and J are TRBV4-2 and TRBJ2-5, with 8 nucleotides matching TRBD2. The ends lost 0 bases at V and 4 bases at J; junction bases unmatched: 10. The CDR3 consists of 17 residues. Germline V lookup: CDR1 LGHNA, CDR2 YNFKEQ. CDR3 nucleotides: TGTGCCAGCAGCCAAGATGGGAGAGCGGGGGATGGAGAGACCCAGTACTTC. Its protein product is CASSQDGRAGDGETQYF.

The chain has TRBV5-8 and TRBJ2-7; possibly TRBD1 for D (6 bases). Germline V lookup: CDR1 SGHTS, CDR2 YDEGEE. V lost 7 bases and J 3 bases, leaving 17 bases between the germline ends. CDR3 length: 14 residues. CDR3 region: CASHRQGPLYEQYF. The DNA for the CDR3 is TGTGCCAGCCATCGGCAGGGGCCCCTCTACGAGCAGTACTTC.

This rearrangement joins TRBV19 to TRBJ2-2, with 7 bases lining up with TRBD2. The CDR3 length is 15 residues. The germline V gene has CDR1 LNHDA and CDR2 SQIVND (reference sequence). V shed 6 bases and J 5 bases; nucleotides not matched to a gene: 9. CDR3: CASRLPAGPTGELFF. The CDR3 DNA is TGTGCCAGTAGGCTTCCAGCGGGGCCGACCGGGGAGCTGTTTTTT. Full variable domain (rest looked up from reference TRBV19 and TRBJ2-2): DGGITQSPKYLFRKEGQNVTLSCEQNLNHDAMYWYRQDPGQGLRLIYYSQIVNDFQKGDIAEGYSVSREKKESFPLTVTSAQKNPTAFYLCASRLPAGPTGELFFGEGSRLTVL.

The rearrangement links TRBV5-1 to TRBJ2-1; no definite D call. This CDR3 is built from 14 residues. CDR1 is SGHRS, CDR2 YFSETQ, per germline. V lost 1 base and J 10 bases, leaving 15 bases between the germline ends. CDR3 region: CASSLTGGKSEQFF. CDR3 in DNA: TGCGCCAGCAGCTTGACCGGCGGAAAGTCCGAGCAGTTCTTC.

J is TRBJ1-1 and V is TRBV28; D is ambiguous. Trimming pared 2 bases from V and 4 bases from J, leaving 14 bases between. In germline, CDR1 is MDHEN, CDR2 SYDVKM. CDR3 length equals 15 residues. CDR3 DNA: TGTGCCAGCAGTTTACGCGGACGGACTATCACTGAAGCTTTCTTT. Translating it yields CASSLRGRTITEAFF. Based on the CDR3 plus reference TRBV28 and TRBJ1-1, the full variable domain is DVKVTQSSRYLVKRTGEKVFLECVQDMDHENMFWYRQDPGLGLRLIYFSYDVKMKEKGDIPEGYSVSREKKERFSLILESASTNQTSMYLCASSLRGRTITEAFFGQGTRLTVV.

The chain links TRBV11-2 to TRBJ2-3, with D tentatively TRBD1 (6 bases). The CDR3 totals 16 residues. V lost 0 bases, J lost 7 bases, and 17 bases lay in between. CDR1 SGHAT and CDR2 FQNNGV come from the germline V gene. CDR3 nucleotides: TGTGCCAGCAGCTTAGATAGGATCAGGGGTCTTAATACGCAGTATTTT. Protein: CASSLDRIRGLNTQYF.